The rows below give T cell receptor beta chains drawn from one sample of a study of blood T cell repertoires in COVID-19. The data were produced by immunoSEQ multiplex PCR, yet TCRdb's version contains in-frame clones alone and is incomplete. The table lists roughly 150,000 clones, more than 75% of them singletons. The specimen sequenced was peripheral blood. The receptors here all came from a man in his forties or fifties who had recovered from COVID-19. Each CDR3 is given without its conserved first and last residue. Each record gives: J gene, V gene, CDR3 protein.

j_gene: TRBJ1-2
v_gene: TRBV19
CDR3aa: ASRGSLNYGYT

j_gene: TRBJ2-7
v_gene: TRBV7-8
CDR3aa: ASSLGQNSYEQY

j_gene: TRBJ2-1
v_gene: TRBV7-3
CDR3aa: ASSLVGRASYNEQF

j_gene: TRBJ2-5
v_gene: TRBV29-1
CDR3aa: SVGGPQGTQY

j_gene: TRBJ2-7
v_gene: TRBV28
CDR3aa: ASIETGGGYEQY

j_gene: TRBJ1-3
v_gene: TRBV20-1
CDR3aa: SASPRVEGTGNTIY

j_gene: TRBJ1-3
v_gene: TRBV3-1/TRBV3-2
CDR3aa: ASSHGGSSGNTIY

j_gene: TRBJ2-2
v_gene: TRBV18
CDR3aa: ASSSGTSATTGELF

j_gene: TRBJ2-1
v_gene: TRBV14
CDR3aa: ASSVTGSSYSYNEQF

j_gene: TRBJ2-3
v_gene: TRBV5-1
CDR3aa: ASSARGSTDTQY